The 12 T cell receptor beta chains below all came from one sample that was sequenced in a study of blood T cell repertoires in COVID-19. Method: immunoSEQ multiplex PCR; TCRdb's copy keeps in-frame clones and lacks some. The sample records approximately 300,000 clones, around 87% being singletons. Sequenced input: peripheral blood. The receptors stem from a woman aged 40 to 49 with COVID-19, enrolled during active disease.

Concerning this clone itself: This specimen includes other DNA sequences encoding the same CDR3. The V and J genes are TRBV7-2 and TRBJ2-3; D possibly corresponds to TRBD2 (5 bases). Germline assignment: CDR1 SGHTA and CDR2 FQGNSA. CDR3 length: 14 amino acids. Trimming took 0 bases from V and 1 from J, leaving 5 bases between them. The CDR3 bases are TGTGCCAGCAGCTTAGCGAGGGGCACAGATACGCAGTATTTT. Translated, it gives CASSLARGTDTQYF.

CDR3 DNA: TGTGCCAGCAGTTTACTAGCGGGAGTTGAAGATACGCAGTATTTT. It yields the protein CASSLLAGVEDTQYF. This chain links TRBV27 with TRBJ2-3, with 10 bases fitting TRBD2. J gave up 5 bases and V 2 bases, and 4 bases lay outside the gene matches. Germline-derived CDR1 and CDR2 are MNHEY and SMNVEV (reference sequence). CDR3 length: 15 amino acids.

This clone has only one observation. The chain joins TRBV19 to TRBJ1-1; weak D call: TRBD1 (6 bases). Germline V gene lookup returns CDR1 LNHDA and CDR2 SQIVND (reference sequence). V was trimmed by 5 bases and J by 0 bases, leaving 16 bases between them. CDR3 length: 16 amino acids. Written as DNA, the CDR3 is TGTGCCAGTAGTTCAAGACAGGCGACAGTGAACACTGAAGCTTTCTTT. Translation: CASSSRQATVNTEAFF. The entire variable domain, with the rest obtained from reference TRBV19 and TRBJ1-1, is as follows: DGGITQSPKYLFRKEGQNVTLSCEQNLNHDAMYWYRQDPGQGLRLIYYSQIVNDFQKGDIAEGYSVSREKKESFPLTVTSAQKNPTAFYLCASSSRQATVNTEAFFGQGTRLTVV.

V and J are TRBV9 and TRBJ2-4, with unresolved D. Germline CDR1 SGDLS, CDR2 YYNGEE. This CDR3 contains 13 residues. V lost 1 base and J lost 8, with 10 bases in between. The CDR3 is CASSVSLLDIQYF. The CDR3 DNA follows: TGTGCCAGCAGCGTAAGCCTGTTGGACATTCAGTACTTC.

This clone was seen only once. V and J are TRBV7-9 and TRBJ1-4; 7 bases map to TRBD1. V lost 5 bases, J lost 5 bases, and 8 bases stayed unmatched. CDR1 SEHNR and CDR2 FQNEAQ come from the germline V gene (reference sequence). The CDR3 sequence is 15 residues long. The CDR3 bases are TGTGCCAGCAGCCGCAGGACAGGCCCAAATGAAAAACTGTTTTTT. Translated: CASSRRTGPNEKLFF. Full variable domain (rest looked up from reference TRBV7-9 and TRBJ1-4): DTGVSQNPRHKITKRGQNVTFRCDPISEHNRLYWYRQTLGQGPEFLTYFQNEAQLEKSRLLSDRFSAERPKGSFSTLEIQRTEQGDSAMYLCASSRRTGPNEKLFFGSGTQLSVL.

This clone was seen once. The CDR3 bases are TGTGCCAGCAGCTACACTAATAATTCACCCCTCCACTTT. Amino acids: CASSYTNNSPLHF. The chain joins TRBV11-2 to TRBJ1-6; no firm D call. This CDR3 comprises 13 residues. CDR1 is SGHAT, CDR2 FQNNGV, per germline. Trimming cost V 4 bases and J 5 bases, with 6 bases left between them.

This rearrangement joins TRBV7-2 to TRBJ2-5, with 9 bases fitting TRBD1. V trimming: 5 bases; J trimming: 4 bases; junction bases outside the gene matches: 11. The V gene's germline CDR1 is SGHTA and CDR2 FQGNSA. This CDR3 region has 16 residues. For the CDR3, the DNA is TGTGCCAGCAGCCCAAACCCGGGACAGGGAGGAGAGACCCAGTACTTC. Protein: CASSPNPGQGGETQYF.

This clone has just a few counts. The chain carries TRBV4-3 and TRBJ1-3; TRBD1 agrees at 10 bases. The CDR3 is made up of 17 amino acids. The junction had 9 bases not matched to a gene; V was cut back by 3 bases and J by 4 bases. Per the germline V gene, CDR1 is LGHNA and CDR2 is YSLEER. The CDR3 region is CASSQIPGTGVGNTIYF. DNA for the CDR3: TGCGCCAGCAGCCAGATACCCGGGACAGGGGTAGGAAACACCATATATTTT.

The gene calls are TRBV7-8 and TRBJ2-5, with TRBD2 matching 13 bases. The CDR3 covers 16 residues. The germline V gene encodes CDR1 SGHVS and CDR2 FQNEAQ. Trimming at V came to 5 bases and at J to 5 bases, leaving 8 bases not matched to a gene. The CDR3 sequence is CASSATSGGAHETQYF. The CDR3, as DNA: TGTGCCAGCAGCGCAACTAGCGGGGGGGCCCATGAGACCCAGTACTTC. Drawing the rest from reference TRBV7-8 and TRBJ2-5, the complete variable domain is GAGVSQSPRYKVAKRGQDVALRCDPISGHVSLFWYQQALGQGPEFLTYFQNEAQLDKSGLPSDRFFAERPEGSVSTLKIQRTQQEDSAVYLCASSATSGGAHETQYFGPGTRLLVL.

CDR3 amino acids: CASSPQSGLAGPYNEQFF. The CDR3 DNA reads TGTGCCAGCAGCCCACAATCGGGACTAGCGGGGCCTTACAATGAGCAGTTCTTC. This chain connects TRBV7-3 to TRBJ2-1; 13 nucleotides line up with TRBD2. The germline CDR1 and CDR2 sequences are SGHTA and FQGTGA. J lost 4 bases, V lost 5 bases, and 11 bases had no gene match. The CDR3 contains 18 residues.

This chain connects TRBV5-1 to TRBJ1-1, with 7 bases fitting TRBD1. The CDR3 length is 15 residues. V was pared by 4 bases and J by 4 bases, with 10 bases of the junction left unmatched. Germline V gene sequence: CDR1 SGHRS, CDR2 YFSETQ. This CDR3 is CASSLAPQGPTEAFF. DNA of the CDR3: TGCGCCAGCAGCCTTGCCCCACAGGGGCCCACTGAAGCTTTCTTT.

The genes are TRBV7-2 and TRBJ2-5; 7 bases are shared with TRBD1. The germline gives CDR1 SGHTA, CDR2 FQGNSA. V shed 5 bases, J shed 5 bases, and the junction held 11 bases outside the gene matches. CDR3 length: 15 residues. The CDR3 DNA is TGTGCCAGCAGCCCCTGGACAGGCCGGATGGAGACCCAGTACTTC. Residues: CASSPWTGRMETQYF. Together with reference TRBV7-2 and TRBJ2-5, the CDR3 gives the full variable domain: GAGVSQSPSNKVTEKGKDVELRCDPISGHTALYWYRQSLGQGLEFLIYFQGNSAPDKSGLPSDRFSAERTGGSVSTLTIQRTQQEDSAVYLCASSPWTGRMETQYFGPGTRLLVL.